The 16 T cell receptor beta chains listed next were all sequenced from one sample in a study of Tregs in tolerant kidney transplant recipients (dated by TCRdb to between 2018 and 2020). This specimen's time point label, interpreted: blood sample drawn before combined kidney and bone marrow transplant. The protocol used for the library was the immunoSEQ multiplex PCR assay. TCRdb mirrors the immuneACCESS table, restricted to in-frame sequences. Some clones are absent from its copies; in checked studies, under half trace to an unresolved V gene, and the reason for the others is unknown. The table for this sample lists tens of thousands of clones; approximately 85% of them were counted only once. Jointly, the top ten make up roughly 2.2% of the sample. Sequenced material: Tregs from blood, taken before the transplant. The receptor set was obtained from a human donor who received a combined kidney and bone marrow transplant.

V and J are TRBV10-3 and TRBJ1-1; D is uncertain. Trimming shortened V by 0 bases and J by 7 bases, and 6 bases separated the two germline ends. Germline V gives CDR1 ENHRY, CDR2 SYGVKD. CDR3 length: 12 amino acids. CDR3 sequence reads: CAISESGSEAFF. The CDR3 nucleotides read TGTGCCATCAGTGAGTCGGGAAGTGAAGCTTTCTTT.

The gene calls are TRBV14 and TRBJ2-3, with TRBD2 matching over 9 bases. In germline, CDR1 is SGHDN, CDR2 FVKESK. This CDR3 is 16 amino acids long. V shed 4 bases and J 3 bases; nucleotides not matched to a gene: 8. CDR3 region: CASSPRAGGSTDTQYF. As DNA, the CDR3 is TGTGCCAGCAGCCCCCGGGCGGGAGGGTCGACAGATACGCAGTATTTT.

In the case of this clone: Different DNA sequences within this sample yield the same CDR3. The V call is TRBV6-5, the J call TRBJ1-3; no reliable D call. This CDR3 contains 15 residues. V was cut by 0 bases and J by 1 base, with 7 bases left in between. Germline V gene lookup returns CDR1 MNHEY and CDR2 SVGAGI. The CDR3 sequence: CASSYSSGSGNTIYF. The CDR3 nucleotides are TGTGCCAGCAGTTACTCGTCGGGGTCTGGAAACACCATATATTTT.

Concerning this clone itself: The same CDR3 is also encoded by other DNA sequences in this sample. The chain joins TRBV9 to TRBJ2-7; possible D gene TRBD2, 5 bases. V was clipped by 2 bases and J by 2 bases, with 8 bases between them. This CDR3 is 13 amino acids long. The V gene's germline CDR1 is SGDLS and CDR2 YYNGEE. The DNA for the CDR3 is TGTGCCAGCAGCGTCGGACTTGCCTACGAGCAGTACTTC. Encoded protein: CASSVGLAYEQYF.

Concerning this clone: Distinct nucleotide sequences in the sample also encode this CDR3. CDR3 sequence reads: CASSLGASGRTETQYF. The DNA of the CDR3 is TGTGCCAGCAGCTTGGGGGCTAGCGGGAGAACAGAGACCCAGTACTTC. The V gene is TRBV5-4, the J gene TRBJ2-5; 10 bases agree with TRBD2. J gave up 4 bases and V 0 bases, and 6 bases lay outside the gene matches. CDR1 and CDR2 (germline): SGHNT, YYREEE (reference sequence). The CDR3 sequence is 16 residues long.

J is TRBJ2-1 and V is TRBV7-2; a weak D match, TRBD2 (6 bases). The CDR3 consists of 13 residues. Per germline, CDR1 SGHTA and CDR2 FQGNSA. V was cut by 8 bases and J by 0 bases, with 8 bases left in between. CDR3 nucleotides: TGTGCCAGCGCGCGGGGCTCCTACAATGAGCAGTTCTTC. Translation gives CASARGSYNEQFF. Based on the CDR3 plus reference TRBV7-2 and TRBJ2-1, the full variable domain is GAGVSQSPSNKVTEKGKDVELRCDPISGHTALYWYRQSLGQGLEFLIYFQGNSAPDKSGLPSDRFSAERTGGSVSTLTIQRTQQEDSAVYLCASARGSYNEQFFGPGTRLTVL.

The rearrangement uses TRBV4-3 and TRBJ2-3; possibly TRBD2 for D (6 bases). Germline V gene sequence: CDR1 LGHNA, CDR2 YSLEER. Trimming took 1 base from V and 7 from J, leaving 24 bases between them. The CDR3 sequence is 18 residues long. CDR3 residues: CASSQGAVGGWATNTQYF. The CDR3 bases are TGCGCCAGCAGCCAAGGGGCCGTGGGGGGTTGGGCGACAAATACGCAGTATTTT.

The V call is TRBV7-2, the J call TRBJ2-7; 7 bases line up with TRBD1. V lost 5 bases and J lost 5; bases outside the gene matches: 3. Germline V gene sequence: CDR1 SGHTA, CDR2 FQGNSA. CDR3 length: 12 residues. The CDR3 here is CASSTTGNEQYF. As DNA, the CDR3 is TGTGCCAGCAGCACGACAGGGAACGAGCAGTACTTC.

This chain connects TRBV19 to TRBJ2-2; D is possibly TRBD2 (6 bases). The length of the CDR3 is 16 residues. Germline V gene data show CDR1 as LNHDA and CDR2 as SQIVND (reference sequence). V shed 8 bases and J shed 0 bases, with 16 bases lying between them. The chain's CDR3 is CASVRVAGSNTGELFF. In nucleotides, the CDR3 is TGTGCCAGTGTTCGTGTGGCGGGGTCGAACACCGGGGAGCTGTTTTTT. The variable domain in full, with the rest retrieved from reference TRBV19 and TRBJ2-2, is DGGITQSPKYLFRKEGQNVTLSCEQNLNHDAMYWYRQDPGQGLRLIYYSQIVNDFQKGDIAEGYSVSREKKESFPLTVTSAQKNPTAFYLCASVRVAGSNTGELFFGEGSRLTVL.

Details on this clone: A junction end diverges from the germline sequence, so it may reflect a read error. The V call is TRBV19, the J call TRBJ2-2; TRBD2 is a possible D gene (6 bases). This CDR3 has 16 residues. Germline assignment: CDR1 LNHDA and CDR2 SQIVND (reference sequence). CDR3 sequence (DNA): TGTGCCAGTAGTATAGTTTGGGGAGCGAACACCGGGGGGCTGTTTTTT. Translated: CASSIVWGANTGGLFF.

This CDR3 reads CASSYPAGELFF. The CDR3 nucleotides are TGTGCCAGCAGCTACCCGGCCGGGGAGCTGTTTTTT. The chain combines TRBV5-6 with TRBJ2-2, with unresolved D. Deletions cut 3 bases from V and 6 bases from J, with 6 bases between. The CDR3 contains 12 residues. Per germline, CDR1 SGHDT and CDR2 YYEEEE.

The chain recombines TRBV27 with TRBJ2-3; no clear D. The CDR3 is 14 amino acids. Germline CDR1 MNHEY, CDR2 SMNVEV (reference sequence). The V and J ends lost 6 bases and 1 base respectively, with 11 bases between them. The CDR3, as DNA: TGTGCCAGCAGAGCCGCGGCGGGCACAGATACGCAGTATTTT. This codes for CASRAAAGTDTQYF.

V usage is TRBV18 and J usage is TRBJ2-7, with TRBD1 identical over 12 bases. This CDR3 has 15 residues. Germline-derived CDR1 and CDR2 are KGHSH and LQKENI. Unmatched junction bases numbered 8, after V lost 6 bases and J lost 5 bases. CDR3 sequence reads: CASSGTGGASNEQYF. The CDR3 region has the DNA TGTGCCAGCTCGGGGACAGGGGGCGCTTCCAACGAGCAGTACTTC.

The chain carries TRBV6-6 and TRBJ1-1; D call uncertain. V was trimmed by 0 bases and J by 5 bases, leaving 7 bases between them. The CDR3 covers 13 residues. Germline V lookup: CDR1 MNHNY, CDR2 SVGAGI (reference sequence). CDR3 sequence reads: CASSYSDTTEAFF. In DNA, the CDR3 is TGTGCCAGCAGTTACTCCGACACTACTGAAGCTTTCTTT.

The chain links TRBV18 to TRBJ2-7; the D gene is possibly TRBD1 (6 bases). Germline CDR1 reads KGHSH; CDR2 reads LQKENI. Trimming took off 4 bases at V and 1 base at J, with 11 bases between the two ends. The CDR3 has 14 amino acids. CDR3 sequence (DNA): TGTGCCAGCTCACAGTCGACAGGATCCTACGAGCAGTACTTC. Translating gives CASSQSTGSYEQYF.

This chain uses TRBV7-8 with TRBJ1-6, with TRBD1 matching 7 bases. Trimming removed 5 bases from V and 6 bases from J; junction bases left unmatched: 7. The CDR3 consists of 15 residues. Germline lookup yields CDR1 SGHVS and CDR2 FQNEAQ. The CDR3 protein is CASSAGQRRNSPLHF. For the CDR3, the DNA is TGTGCCAGCAGCGCGGGACAGCGTCGTAATTCACCCCTCCACTTT.